This TCR beta chain was documented in a study of beta chain features in type 1 diabetes. General study results and limits: TCRB CDR3s from Type 1 diabetes patients were moderately but significantly shorter in all four CD4+ subsets.

As concerns this clone: The antigen is undetermined.

Every isolated RNA sample was fully reverse transcribed, so sequencing captured expressed TCRB transcripts. TCRdb keeps only in-frame clones here, not all; method: immunoSEQ multiplex PCR. The data show hundreds of thousands of clones, approximately 14% seen once. Per germline, CDR1 MDHEN and CDR2 SYDVKM. CDR3 length equals 14 residues. Trimming shortened V by 3 bases and J by 6 bases, and 13 bases separated the two germline ends. The V call is TRBV28, the J call TRBJ2-3, with D perhaps matching TRBD2 (5 bases). The TCR sequence derives from a young man with type 1 diabetes. Sequenced material: naive CD4+ T cells from blood. The CDR3 loop is CASSFSGKSDTQYF. CDR3 DNA sequence: TGTGCCAGCAGTTTCTCGGGAAAATCGGATACGCAGTATTTT.